The 32 T cell receptor beta chains in this list originate from one sample, sequenced in a study of neurological immune-mediated disorders. Using its own MiXCR run on the 5' RACE reads, TCRdb lists one record per CDR3 protein. Seen here are tens of thousands of distinct CDR3 sequences, 9% to 12% observed once, and the top ten hold about 1.8%. Specimen: PBMCs. The receptors originated from a man aged 40-50 years in good health.

A word on this clonotype: A much larger clone differs by one base, so this may be a read error. This chain connects TRBV14 to TRBJ2-5, with 9 positions matching TRBD1. Germline V gene data show CDR1 as SGHDN and CDR2 as FVKESK. V trimming: 4 bases; J trimming: 5 bases; junction bases outside the gene matches: 8. The CDR3 is made up of 15 amino acids. The CDR3 reads CASSPDRGFVETQYF. CDR3 in DNA: TGTGCCAGCAGCCCCGACAGGGGGTTCGTGGAGACCCAGTACTTC.

The chain recombines TRBV5-1 with TRBJ2-3; D unclear. This CDR3 spans 14 amino acids. Trimming took off 0 bases at V and 2 bases at J, with 7 bases between the two ends. Per the germline V gene, CDR1 is SGHRS and CDR2 is YFSETQ. The CDR3 sequence is CASSLGQVTDTQYF. The DNA for the CDR3 is TGCGCCAGCAGCTTGGGGCAAGTCACAGATACGCAGTATTTT.

This clonotype was seen repeatedly, ten times or more. The V and J genes are TRBV6-6 and TRBJ1-1; maybe TRBD1 (5 bases). Germline V gene sequence: CDR1 MNHNY, CDR2 SVGAGI (reference sequence). Trimming pared 4 bases from V and 2 bases from J, leaving 11 bases between. This CDR3 comprises 14 residues. CDR3 in DNA: TGTGCCAGCAGTTCCATCAGGGAAAACACTGAAGCTTTCTTT. Amino acid sequence: CASSSIRENTEAFF.

In its sample, this clonotype was seen a few times. The chain carries TRBV5-6 and TRBJ2-2; D gene uncertain. CDR3 size: 13 residues. Germline CDR1 SGHDT, CDR2 YYEEEE. Trimming left V 4 bases short and J 5 bases short, with 9 bases between. CDR3 DNA: TGTGCCAGCAGCCCGAGTGCGACCGGGGAGCTGTTTTTT. Translating gives CASSPSATGELFF.

About this clonotype itself: A much larger clone differs from this one at a single base, so this may be a read error. No conserved phenylalanine or tryptophan is present at the end of the CDR3, so a read error is the likely explanation. This chain joins TRBV20-1 and TRBJ1-2; perhaps TRBD1 as D (5 bases). CDR3 length equals 12 residues. The germline V and J ends were trimmed by 5 bases and 8 bases, with 15 bases remaining between them. Germline V gives CDR1 DFQATT, CDR2 SNEGSKA (reference sequence). This chain's CDR3 is CSARLGDWGYTL. CDR3 in DNA: TGCAGTGCTCGCCTAGGGGATTGGGGCTACACCTTA.

This clonotype occurred many times. The rearrangement joins TRBV2 to TRBJ2-7; 8 positions agree with TRBD1. The CDR3 has 12 amino acids. J was trimmed by 1 base and V by 11 bases; bases with no gene match: 4. Germline CDR1 SNHLY, CDR2 FYNNEI. The CDR3 spells CAEGQESYEQYF. The CDR3, as DNA: TGTGCCGAGGGACAGGAATCCTACGAGCAGTACTTC.

This clonotype was detected ten times or more. The chain joins TRBV12-3 or TRBV12-4 to TRBJ2-7, with TRBD1 matching over 9 bases. This CDR3 is 16 amino acids long. V was clipped by 1 base and J by 2 bases; unmatched bases: 6. The CDR3 sequence: CASSLGDREVPYEQYF. As DNA, the CDR3 is TGTGCCAGCAGTTTAGGGGACAGGGAGGTCCCCTACGAGCAGTACTTC.

This clonotype was seen many times. V gene TRBV5-1 combines with J gene TRBJ2-1; 7 bases agree with TRBD1. The CDR3 extends over 13 amino acids. Germline CDR1 SGHRS, CDR2 YFSETQ. The trim removed 3 bases at V and 9 bases at J, leaving 6 bases unmatched. CDR3 protein: CASSSDRAREQFF. CDR3 DNA sequence: TGCGCCAGCAGCTCCGACAGGGCGCGTGAGCAGTTCTTC.

In its sample, this clonotype was seen many times. The chain links TRBV6-6 to TRBJ2-1, with a weak D call TRBD2 (6 bases). Germline V gives CDR1 MNHNY, CDR2 SVGAGI (reference sequence). V lost 4 bases, J lost 5 bases, and 12 bases lay in between. The CDR3 is 14 residues long. CDR3 nucleotide sequence: TGTGCCAGCAGTTCTGCGGGATACAACAATGAGCAGTTCTTC. As protein: CASSSAGYNNEQFF.

This clonotype was counted ten times or more. The chain is built from TRBV5-6 and TRBJ2-5; 9 bases are shared with TRBD2. Germline trimming cut 4 bases from V and 5 bases from J; bases unmatched to any gene: 6. The CDR3 runs to 14 residues. CDR1 SGHDT and CDR2 YYEEEE come from the germline V gene. The CDR3 nucleotides read TGTGCCAGCAGCCTGGGACTAGCTGGGGAGACCCAGTACTTC. This sequence encodes CASSLGLAGETQYF.

This clonotype was seen only a few times. The J gene is TRBJ2-7, the V gene TRBV20-1; 8 nucleotides match TRBD1. J was trimmed by 7 bases and V by 0 bases; bases with no gene match: 11. Germline V lookup: CDR1 DFQATT, CDR2 SNEGSKA (reference sequence). The CDR3 totals 15 residues. DNA of the CDR3: TGCAGTGCTAGAGAGGGTCAGGGGGCCCTTCGAGAGCAGTACTTC. As protein: CSAREGQGALREQYF.

This clonotype was seen many times. The chain joins TRBV9 to TRBJ2-1; 8 bases align to TRBD2. Germline V gives CDR1 SGDLS, CDR2 YYNGEE. Losses at the gene ends were 4 bases for V and 5 bases for J; bases not matched to a gene: 11. The CDR3 consists of 16 residues. This CDR3 reads CASSPSGLVRHNEQFF. For the CDR3, the DNA is TGTGCCAGCAGCCCCTCGGGACTAGTCCGACACAATGAGCAGTTCTTC. The entire variable domain, with the rest obtained from reference TRBV9 and TRBJ2-1, is as follows: DSGVTQTPKHLITATGQRVTLRCSPRSGDLSVYWYQQSLDQGLQFLIQYYNGEERAKGNILERFSAQQFPDLHSELNLSSLELGDSALYFCASSPSGLVRHNEQFFGPGTRLTVL.

In the case of this clonotype: This may stem from a read error, because a much larger clone lies one nucleotide away. The gene calls are TRBV6-5 and TRBJ2-7; 7 bases line up with TRBD2. Germline V CDR1 and CDR2: MNHEY, SVGAGI. The CDR3 consists of 15 residues. The V segment lost 5 bases and the J segment 6 bases; nucleotides outside the gene matches: 13. The DNA of the CDR3 is TGTGCCAGCAGTCCTTATAGCGGGTGGGCCAGCGAGCAGTACTTC. This encodes CASSPYSGWASEQYF.

The chain has TRBV16 and TRBJ2-3; D is unclear. The CDR3 length is 15 residues. Germline V lookup: CDR1 KGHSY, CDR2 FQNENV. Trimming left V 0 bases short and J 1 base short, with 8 bases between. Written as DNA, the CDR3 is TGTGCCAGCAGCCAATCGTCTCCTCGCACAGATACGCAGTATTTT. Translated: CASSQSSPRTDTQYF.

This clonotype was found many times. The chain joins TRBV18 to TRBJ2-2; no clear D. The CDR3 sequence is 14 residues long. Looked up from germline, CDR1 is KGHSH and CDR2 is LQKENI. Trimming removed 2 bases at V and 3 bases at J, with 7 bases between. The CDR3 spells CASSPETYTGELFF. CDR3 nucleotides: TGTGCCAGCTCACCAGAGACTTACACCGGGGAGCTGTTTTTT.

This sequence joins TRBV20-1 and TRBJ2-7, with 10 bases identical to TRBD1. The CDR3 spans 16 residues. J gave up 1 base and V 7 bases, and 13 bases lay outside the gene matches. Germline V lookup: CDR1 DFQATT, CDR2 SNEGSKA (reference sequence). The CDR3 protein is CSVPSPPGQGSYEQYF. CDR3 bases: TGCAGTGTGCCATCTCCCCCGGGACAGGGGTCCTACGAGCAGTACTTC.

This clonotype has a count of ten or more. This rearrangement joins TRBV20-1 to TRBJ1-2; D gene uncertain. V lost 0 bases and J 8 bases, leaving 16 bases between the germline ends. The CDR3 runs 14 residues. Germline V gene data show CDR1 as DFQATT and CDR2 as SNEGSKA (reference sequence). CDR3 in amino acids: CSARDVWRSRGYTF. CDR3 coding DNA: TGCAGTGCTAGAGATGTATGGAGGTCGAGGGGCTACACCTTC.

This clonotype was recorded at least ten times. V usage is TRBV12-3 or TRBV12-4 and J usage is TRBJ1-2; possible D gene TRBD1, 6 bases. The germline V and J ends were trimmed by 5 bases and 5 bases, with 21 bases remaining between them. The CDR3 is made up of 16 amino acids. The CDR3 DNA follows: TGTGCCAGCAGTCCCCGACAGGCCCGTCAATCTTATGGCTACACCTTC. It codes for CASSPRQARQSYGYTF.

V gene TRBV6-6 combines with J gene TRBJ2-2; D ambiguous. The CDR3 is 13 residues long. Trimming left V 6 bases short and J 1 base short, with 6 bases between. In germline, CDR1 is MNHNY, CDR2 SVGAGI (reference sequence). The CDR3 nucleotides read TGTGCCAGCAGCAATTTGAACACCGGGGAGCTGTTTTTT. Amino acid sequence: CASSNLNTGELFF.

There are many counts of this clonotype. The V and J genes are TRBV10-3 and TRBJ1-2; D is perhaps TRBD1 (5 bases). The germline CDR1 and CDR2 sequences are ENHRY and SYGVKD. V was clipped by 4 bases and J by 3 bases, with 9 bases between them. This CDR3 comprises 13 residues. As DNA, the CDR3 is TGTGCCATCAGTGGCGTCAGGGACTATGGCTACACCTTC. It yields the protein CAISGVRDYGYTF.

This clonotype was picked up many times. The chain is built from TRBV5-1 and TRBJ1-1, with D unclear. This CDR3 comprises 15 residues. Germline-derived CDR1 and CDR2 are SGHRS and YFSETQ. The V and J ends lost 0 bases and 0 bases respectively, with 9 bases between them. In nucleotides, the CDR3 is TGCGCCAGCAGCTTGGACACCGAAATGAACACTGAAGCTTTCTTT. Amino acid sequence: CASSLDTEMNTEAFF.

Many counts were recorded for this clonotype. The gene calls are TRBV5-1 and TRBJ2-7; the D is unclear. This CDR3 has 12 residues. Trimming removed 0 bases at V and 7 bases at J, with 8 bases between. The germline CDR1 and CDR2 sequences are SGHRS and YFSETQ. CDR3 sequence reads: CASSLDLREQYF. CDR3 in DNA: TGCGCCAGCAGCTTGGACCTGAGGGAGCAGTACTTC.

Judged by abundance, this clonotype is medium-sized. The V call is TRBV3-1, the J call TRBJ2-7; 10 nucleotides line up with TRBD2. The V gene end was trimmed by 2 bases and the J gene end by 6 bases; junction bases not matched to a gene: 10. This CDR3 contains 16 residues. In germline, CDR1 is LGHDT, CDR2 YNNKEL (reference sequence). CDR3 amino acids: CASSQLPPGLAVEQYF. In nucleotides, the CDR3 is TGTGCCAGCAGCCAACTCCCTCCCGGACTAGCGGTCGAGCAGTACTTC.

This clonotype was detected ten times or more. This chain uses TRBV9 with TRBJ2-7; D is possibly TRBD2 (6 bases). The V gene lost 4 bases and the J gene lost 5 bases, with 19 bases spanning the gap. The CDR3 has 15 amino acids. CDR1 and CDR2 from the germline V gene are SGDLS and YYNGEE. The DNA of the CDR3 is TGTGCCAGCAGCCCCCGAAACGGGGGACCTAACGAGCAGTACTTC. Protein sequence: CASSPRNGGPNEQYF. Based on the CDR3 plus reference TRBV9 and TRBJ2-7, the full variable domain is DSGVTQTPKHLITATGQRVTLRCSPRSGDLSVYWYQQSLDQGLQFLIQYYNGEERAKGNILERFSAQQFPDLHSELNLSSLELGDSALYFCASSPRNGGPNEQYFGPGTRLTVT.

This clonotype was found many times. The genes are TRBV14 and TRBJ2-7; possibly TRBD2 for D (5 bases). V dropped 4 bases and J dropped 1 base, with 14 bases sitting between them. Germline CDR1 and CDR2: SGHDN and FVKESK. CDR3 length: 15 residues. The CDR3 protein is CASSRLTGSSYEQYF. Written as DNA, the CDR3 is TGTGCCAGCAGCCGATTAACGGGAAGTTCCTACGAGCAGTACTTC.

This clonotype appeared many times. V gene TRBV12-3 or TRBV12-4 combines with J gene TRBJ2-7; 8 bases match TRBD2. This CDR3 is built from 15 residues. V shed 2 bases and J 0 bases; nucleotides not matched to a gene: 3. The CDR3 protein is CASSLMSGSSYEQYF. The CDR3, as DNA: TGTGCCAGCAGTTTAATGAGCGGGAGCTCCTACGAGCAGTACTTC.

Ten or more counts support this clonotype. The J gene is TRBJ2-1, the V gene TRBV6-5, with 7 bases identical to TRBD2. V dropped 0 bases and J dropped 2; count of bases not matched to a gene: 4. Germline lookup yields CDR1 MNHEY and CDR2 SVGAGI. The CDR3 has 16 amino acids. CDR3 sequence (DNA): TGTGCCAGCAGTTACTCGGCGGGGAGGGCCTACAATGAGCAGTTCTTC. Protein sequence: CASSYSAGRAYNEQFF.

This clonotype has at least ten counts. In DNA form, the CDR3 reads TGTGCCAGCAGCTTAGCGGGGCGCACTGAAGCTTTCTTT. Protein sequence: CASSLAGRTEAFF. V usage is TRBV7-8 and J usage is TRBJ1-1; TRBD1 is a possible D gene (5 bases). The CDR3 totals 13 residues. Germline V gene sequence: CDR1 SGHVS, CDR2 FQNEAQ. V was cut by 0 bases and J by 4 bases, with 6 bases left in between.

This clonotype came up many times. The chain combines TRBV5-6 with TRBJ2-3, with D unclear. The CDR3 sequence is 13 residues long. Trimming cost V 2 bases and J 6 bases, with 10 bases left between them. Germline-derived CDR1 and CDR2 are SGHDT and YYEEEE. In DNA, the CDR3 is TGTGCCAGCAGCTTTTCTCCGGATGATACGCAGTATTTT. Translated: CASSFSPDDTQYF.

The table lists this clonotype with many counts. This chain connects TRBV2 to TRBJ2-3; D unclear. Germline-derived CDR1 and CDR2 are SNHLY and FYNNEI. The length of the CDR3 is 9 residues. Between the trimmed V and J ends, which lost 10 bases and 3 bases, there was a span of 2 bases. CDR3 region: CANTDTQYF. CDR3 sequence (DNA): TGTGCCAATACAGATACGCAGTATTTT.

This clonotype was seen repeatedly, ten times or more. V is TRBV6-1 and J is TRBJ2-3; D may be TRBD2 (6 bases). This CDR3 spans 14 amino acids. CDR1 is MNHNS and CDR2 is SASEGT in the germline V gene. V dropped 6 bases and J dropped 5 bases, with 15 bases sitting between them. CDR3 region: CASSGRGRLDTQYF. The CDR3 DNA sequence: TGTGCCAGCAGCGGGCGGGGAAGACTAGATACGCAGTATTTT.

This clonotype was counted at least ten times. The rearrangement joins TRBV6-1 to TRBJ1-2, with TRBD1 as a possible D gene (5 bases). This CDR3 region has 14 residues. Germline CDR1 reads MNHNS; CDR2 reads SASEGT. Trimming shortened V by 6 bases and J by 5 bases, and 16 bases separated the two germline ends. The CDR3 coding sequence is TGTGCCAGCAGGGAGGACAAGATCCTTTATGGCTACACCTTC. It encodes CASREDKILYGYTF.